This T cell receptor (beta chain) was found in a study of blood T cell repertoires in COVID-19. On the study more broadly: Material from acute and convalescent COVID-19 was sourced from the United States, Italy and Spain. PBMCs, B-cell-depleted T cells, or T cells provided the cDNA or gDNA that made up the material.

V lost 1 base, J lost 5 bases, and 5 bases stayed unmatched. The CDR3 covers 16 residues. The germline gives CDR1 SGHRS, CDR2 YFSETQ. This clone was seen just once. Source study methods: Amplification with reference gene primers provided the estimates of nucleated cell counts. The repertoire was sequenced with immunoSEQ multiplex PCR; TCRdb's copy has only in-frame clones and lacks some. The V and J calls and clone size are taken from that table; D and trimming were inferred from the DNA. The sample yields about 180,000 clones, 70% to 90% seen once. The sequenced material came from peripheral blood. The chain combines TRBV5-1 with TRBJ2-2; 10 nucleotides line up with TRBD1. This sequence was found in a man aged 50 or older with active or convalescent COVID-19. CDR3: CASSLSGTGATGELFF. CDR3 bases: TGCGCCAGCAGCTTGTCCGGGACAGGGGCGACCGGGGAGCTGTTTTTT.